Listed here are 6 T cell receptor beta chains from one sample, sequenced in a study of CD8+ T cells in alopecia areata. Treatment in this sample: oral pan-JAK inhibitor, 5-10 mg twice daily. cDNA prepared by RNA extraction and subsequent reverse transcription served as the template for sequencing. Some clones are missing from TCRdb's copy, which holds only in-frame ones; the method was immunoSEQ multiplex PCR. The sample shows 130,000 or so clones, roughly nine tenths of them seen only once. This sample comprised CD8+ T cells sorted from blood, obtained at week 4, from a patient treated with tofacitinib. These TCRs come from a human donor with alopecia areata.

This chain links TRBV4-2 with TRBJ2-1; TRBD2 agrees at 9 bases. Germline lookup yields CDR1 LGHNA and CDR2 YNFKEQ. The CDR3 loop spans 17 amino acids. Trimming took 0 bases from V and 3 from J; bases not matched to a gene: 6. The CDR3 loop reads CASSQDPLAGSYNEQFF. CDR3 DNA: TGTGCCAGCAGCCAAGATCCGCTAGCGGGAAGCTACAATGAGCAGTTCTTC.

This chain links TRBV5-6 with TRBJ2-1; D remains unclear. This CDR3 has 15 amino acids. Trimming took off 1 base at V and 5 bases at J, with 13 bases between the two ends. CDR1 and CDR2 from the germline V gene are SGHDT and YYEEEE. The CDR3 bases are TGTGCCAGCAGCTTGCCAGGTTTCGGGCACAATGAGCAGTTCTTC. Its protein is CASSLPGFGHNEQFF.

The chain links TRBV2 to TRBJ2-7; no firm D call. CDR1 and CDR2 from the germline V gene are SNHLY and FYNNEI. V was clipped by 3 bases and J by 4 bases, with 13 bases between them. This CDR3 region has 14 residues. CDR3 bases: TGTGCCAGCAGTGATTGGGCAGGATCGTACGAGCAGTACTTC. Its translation is CASSDWAGSYEQYF.

V gene TRBV29-1 combines with J gene TRBJ1-2; D is unresolved. Germline CDR1 is SQVTM and CDR2 is ANQGSEA. V lost 5 bases and J lost 7, with 26 bases in between. The CDR3 extends over 16 amino acids. The CDR3 loop reads CSVLGGSLHNSPGYTF. CDR3 coding DNA: TGCAGCGTTTTAGGCGGAAGTCTCCACAATTCGCCTGGCTACACCTTC.

V is TRBV19 and J is TRBJ1-1; no firm D call. The V end lost 6 bases, the J end lost 8 bases, and 16 bases lay between the germline ends. Germline-derived CDR1 and CDR2 are LNHDA and SQIVND (reference sequence). CDR3 size: 13 residues. CDR3 in amino acids: CASSLVSGKEAFF. DNA for the CDR3: TGTGCCAGTAGCCTTGTTTCGGGGAAGGAAGCTTTCTTT.

This sequence joins TRBV29-1 and TRBJ2-7, with TRBD1 matching over 8 bases. V dropped 0 bases and J dropped 6; count of bases not matched to a gene: 4. The CDR3 contains 13 residues. CDR1 is SQVTM and CDR2 is ANQGSEA in the germline V gene. CDR3 residues: CSVEDGRGREQYF. The CDR3, as DNA: TGCAGCGTTGAAGATGGCAGGGGGCGCGAGCAGTACTTC.